What follows is one T cell receptor beta chain and its context. The data were taken from a study of cytomegalovirus exposure and HLA in healthy donors. Study at large: Approximately 81% of some 390 genotyped donors fell in the Caucasian-associated ancestry cluster.

Germline V gene data show CDR1 as SGHTA and CDR2 as FQGNSA. V was pared by 4 bases and J by 7 bases, with 6 bases of the junction left unmatched. There are 14 residues in the CDR3. The PCR contained 60 Vbeta and 13 Jbeta primers. The protocol was immunoSEQ multiplex PCR, while the TCRdb copy is restricted to in-frame clones and leaves out a portion. The table includes 200,000 to 300,000 clones, 84% detected once. The rearrangement uses TRBV7-2 and TRBJ1-4; 7 positions agree with TRBD1. This clonotype originated in a woman aged 35 to 49 in good health and CMV-seropositive. Sequencing used PBMCs. CDR3 protein: CASSSGQMGEKLFF. The CDR3 nucleotides read TGTGCCAGCAGCTCGGGACAGATGGGTGAAAAACTGTTTTTT.